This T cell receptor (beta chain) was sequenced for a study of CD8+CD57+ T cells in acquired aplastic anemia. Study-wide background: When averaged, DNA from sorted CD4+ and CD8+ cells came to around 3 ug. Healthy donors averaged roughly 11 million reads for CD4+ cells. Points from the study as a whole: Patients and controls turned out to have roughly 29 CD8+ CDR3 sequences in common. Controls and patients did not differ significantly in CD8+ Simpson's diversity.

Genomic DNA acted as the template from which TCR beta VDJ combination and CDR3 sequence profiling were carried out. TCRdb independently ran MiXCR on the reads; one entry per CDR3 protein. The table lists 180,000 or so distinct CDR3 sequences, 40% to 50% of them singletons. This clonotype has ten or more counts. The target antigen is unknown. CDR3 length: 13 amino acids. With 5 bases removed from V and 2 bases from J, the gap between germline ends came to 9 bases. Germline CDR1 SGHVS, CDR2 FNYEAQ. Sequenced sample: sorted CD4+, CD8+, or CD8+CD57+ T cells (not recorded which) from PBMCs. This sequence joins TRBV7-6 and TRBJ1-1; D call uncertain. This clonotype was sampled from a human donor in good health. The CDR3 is CASSHTENTEAFF. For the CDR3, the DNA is TGTGCCAGCAGCCATACAGAAAACACTGAAGCTTTCTTT.